A selection of T cell receptor beta chains follows, all from one sample in a study of blood T cell repertoires in COVID-19. Using immunoSEQ multiplex PCR, the repertoire was profiled, and TCRdb retains in-frame clones only, with some absent. The table has approximately 210,000 clones, 89% seen once. The sample comprised peripheral blood. The receptors were sampled from a woman between 40 and 55 years old with acute or convalescent COVID-19. Both conserved end residues are part of each CDR3. A D gene is named only where the DNA matches it firmly. A row's size may be missing; if present it is once, few, many or a size class.

>TRBD1|TRBV27|TRBJ1-5|once
CASSSRDRDQPQHF
TGTGCCAGCAGTTCCCGGGACAGGGATCAGCCCCAGCATTTT
>TRBD2|TRBV9|TRBJ2-3|-
CASSSGGSTDTQYF
TGTGCCAGCAGCTCGGGAGGGAGCACAGATACGCAGTATTTT
>TRBD1|TRBV10-3|TRBJ1-1|-
CAISGQGMNTEAFF
TGTGCCATCAGCGGACAGGGAATGAACACTGAAGCTTTCTTT
>-|TRBV19|TRBJ1-2|-
CASSIGEGSYGYTF
TGTGCCAGTAGTATAGGTGAGGGAAGCTATGGCTACACCTTC
>TRBD1|TRBV19|TRBJ1-5|-
CASSIRQGYQPQHF
TGTGCCAGTAGTATACGACAGGGGTATCAGCCCCAGCATTTT
>TRBD2|TRBV5-4|TRBJ2-3|once
CASSLVVSGGPTDTQYF
TGTGCCAGCAGCTTGGTCGTTAGCGGGGGCCCCACAGATACGCAGTATTTT
>-|TRBV7-6|TRBJ1-2|once
CASSLNTNYGYTF
TGTGCCAGCAGCTTAAATACTAACTATGGCTACACCTTC
>-|TRBV6-6|TRBJ1-2|-
CASSYSSGQDGYTF
TGTGCCAGCAGTTACTCTTCAGGGCAAGATGGCTACACCTTC
>TRBD1|TRBV7-2|TRBJ2-2|-
CASSQQGAGVGELFF
TGTGCCAGCAGCCAACAGGGGGCGGGTGTCGGGGAGCTGTTTTTT
>TRBD2|TRBV4-2|TRBJ2-1|-
CASSQEAQRGEQFF
TGTGCCAGCAGCCAAGAAGCACAGCGGGGGGAGCAGTTCTTC
>-|TRBV12-5|TRBJ2-3|-
CASGLGQVEGDTQYF
TGTGCTAGTGGTTTGGGACAGGTAGAGGGAGATACGCAGTATTTT
>TRBD1|TRBV19|TRBJ1-1|-
CASSKSRDRDLLNTEAFF
TGTGCCAGTAGTAAGTCCCGGGACAGGGATCTTTTGAACACTGAAGCTTTCTTT
>TRBD1|TRBV15|TRBJ1-5|-
CATSKGTGQGDQPQHF
TGTGCCACCAGCAAGGGGACAGGGCAAGGCGATCAGCCCCAGCATTTT
>-|TRBV9|TRBJ2-5|-
CASSAFLGELSAQYF
TGTGCCAGCAGCGCTTTTCTCGGGGAGCTATCGGCCCAGTACTTC
>TRBD1|TRBV30|TRBJ1-1|-
CAWSFWTGMGTEAFF
TGTGCCTGGAGTTTCTGGACAGGGATGGGCACTGAAGCTTTCTTT
>-|TRBV6-5|TRBJ2-3|once
CASSYSSQGQSAQYF
TGTGCCAGCAGTTACTCCAGCCAGGGTCAGTCTGCGCAGTATTTT
>-|TRBV9|TRBJ2-1|-
CASSSGLSSYNEQFF
TGTGCCAGCAGCTCAGGTTTGAGCTCCTACAATGAGCAGTTCTTC
>TRBD1|TRBV2|TRBJ1-2|-
CASSATFGQATAGYTF
TGTGCCAGCAGCGCCACCTTCGGACAGGCTACAGCTGGCTACACCTTC